Following are 24 T cell receptor beta chains from one sample sequenced in a study of blood T cells in healthy people across ages. The second PCR ran roughly 7 to 11 cycles with a sample-barcoded 5' primer and J-beta primers. TCRdb called the 5' RACE reads again in MiXCR, with one record for every CDR3 protein. The sample lists approximately 490,000 distinct CDR3 sequences, less than 25% occurring once. The sample was also linked to a second study, of T cells of mothers and their children.

Specimen: blood. These receptors were collected from a boy aged 5-17 years in good health.

This chain connects TRBV20-1 to TRBJ1-4; a weak D match, TRBD1 (6 bases). The CDR3 has 14 residues. Germline CDR1 DFQATT, CDR2 SNEGSKA (reference sequence). V was shortened by 5 bases and J by 5 bases, with 15 bases between the two germline ends. The CDR3 bases are TGCAGTGCTGGGATGGGGGCCTTCAATGAAAAACTGTTTTTT. This sequence encodes CSAGMGAFNEKLFF.

The sample holds a few counts of this clonotype. The chain couples TRBV29-1 to TRBJ2-3; tentatively, D is TRBD1 or TRBD2 (7 bases each). The CDR3 has 15 residues. The germline CDR1 and CDR2 sequences are SQVTM and ANQGSEA. V was trimmed by 1 base and J by 2 bases, leaving 13 bases between them. CDR3 sequence (DNA): TGCAGCGTTGAAGGCGGGGGACAGCCCACAGATACGCAGTATTTT. It yields the protein CSVEGGGQPTDTQYF.

The rearrangement uses TRBV11-3 and TRBJ2-1; D remains unclear. The germline V gene encodes CDR1 SGHNT and CDR2 YENEEA. The CDR3 covers 14 residues. Trimming pared 8 bases from V and 8 bases from J, leaving 19 bases between. The CDR3 DNA reads as TGTGCCAGCGGGAACAGCGCGTTCGTCGATGAGCAGTTCTTC. Its translation is CASGNSAFVDEQFF. The full variable domain, with the rest looked up from reference TRBV11-3 and TRBJ2-1, is EAGVVQSPRYKIIEKKQPVAFWCNPISGHNTLYWYLQNLGQGPELLIRYENEEAVDDSQLPKDRFSAERLKGVDSTLKIQPAELGDSAVYLCASGNSAFVDEQFFGPGTRLTVL.

This clonotype was seen a few times. The chain uses TRBV5-1 and TRBJ2-1; no clear D gene. V was shortened by 4 bases and J by 9 bases, with 17 bases between the two germline ends. Germline CDR1 and CDR2: SGHRS and YFSETQ. The length of the CDR3 is 14 residues. DNA of the CDR3: TGCGCCAGCAGCCTCGTACCAGCTAGACTTGAGCAGTTCTTC. This encodes CASSLVPARLEQFF.

This clonotype was picked up a small number of times. The J gene is TRBJ2-3, the V gene TRBV20-1; the D gene could be TRBD1 or TRBD2 (6 bases each). CDR3 length: 14 residues. Trimming shortened V by 3 bases and J by 0 bases, and 10 bases separated the two germline ends. Germline CDR1 DFQATT, CDR2 SNEGSKA (reference sequence). CDR3 in amino acids: CSASRGTSTDTQYF. The CDR3 DNA is TGCAGTGCTAGTAGGGGGACTAGCACAGATACGCAGTATTTT.

This clonotype was seen only a few times. The chain links TRBV12-3 or TRBV12-4 to TRBJ1-1; tentative D call: TRBD1 (5 bases). With 2 bases removed from V and 6 bases from J, the gap between germline ends came to 13 bases. The CDR3 runs to 14 residues. CDR3 DNA: TGTGCCAGCAGTTTACAACGGCAGGGCTCTGAAGCTTTCTTT. It encodes CASSLQRQGSEAFF.

The rearrangement uses TRBV27 and TRBJ1-1; TRBD1 matches 9 bases. This CDR3 contains 13 residues. Germline V gene data show CDR1 as MNHEY and CDR2 as SMNVEV (reference sequence). The V gene end was trimmed by 3 bases and the J gene end by 11 bases; junction bases not matched to a gene: 7. The CDR3 DNA reads as TGTGCCAGCAGTTTTTTACAGGGGGCAGGGGCTTTCTTT. Its translation is CASSFLQGAGAFF.

The chain is built from TRBV4-1 and TRBJ2-5; 8 nucleotides line up with TRBD1. The CDR3 contains 12 residues. J gave up 13 bases and V 0 bases, and 4 bases lay outside the gene matches. Germline V CDR1 and CDR2: MGHRA, YSYEKL. Here the CDR3 reads CASSQDTGGLYF. The CDR3 DNA is TGCGCCAGCAGCCAAGATACAGGGGGGTTGTACTTC.

CDR3 loop: CASSLYGESYNEQFF. The CDR3 DNA sequence: TGCGCCAGCAGCTTGTACGGGGAGTCCTACAATGAGCAGTTCTTC. The chain combines TRBV5-1 with TRBJ2-1; a weak D match, TRBD2 (5 bases). Germline loops: CDR1 SGHRS, CDR2 YFSETQ. The CDR3 loop spans 15 amino acids. Deletions cut 1 base from V and 1 base from J, with 9 bases between.

The table lists this clonotype with a few counts. The chain joins TRBV6-5 to TRBJ2-5; unclear D gene. The J call is uncertain, as TRBJ2-7 better fits the DNA end. The CDR3 is 15 amino acids. Germline CDR1 and CDR2: MNHEY and SVGAGI. CDR3 sequence: CASSYSITDGFEQYF. The CDR3 bases are TGTGCCAGCAGTTACTCGATAACAGATGGATTCGAGCAGTACTTC.

V is TRBV4-3 and J is TRBJ2-7; D unresolved. The germline V gene encodes CDR1 LGHNA and CDR2 YSLEER. V lost 4 bases, J lost 4 bases, and 14 bases lay in between. The CDR3 is 14 amino acids. The CDR3 sequence: CASSPRYSEYEQYF. Written as DNA, the CDR3 is TGCGCCAGCAGCCCCCGGTATTCGGAATACGAGCAGTACTTC.

There are many counts of this clonotype. The rearrangement uses TRBV14 and TRBJ2-5, with TRBD2 matching over 8 bases. V was clipped by 3 bases and J by 4 bases; unmatched bases: 16. The CDR3 length is 18 residues. The germline V gene encodes CDR1 SGHDN and CDR2 FVKESK. CDR3 loop: CASSQWWKAGASGETQYF. The CDR3 nucleotides read TGTGCCAGCAGCCAGTGGTGGAAAGCGGGAGCTTCTGGAGAGACCCAGTACTTC. Variable domain in full (rest from reference TRBV14 and TRBJ2-5): EAGVTQFPSHSVIEKGQTVTLRCDPISGHDNLYWYRRVMGKEIKFLLHFVKESKQDESGMPNNRFLAERTGGTYSTLKVQPAELEDSGVYFCASSQWWKAGASGETQYFGPGTRLLVL.

The chain joins TRBV5-1 to TRBJ1-1, with D perhaps matching TRBD1 (5 bases). The CDR3 totals 14 residues. Trimming shortened V by 2 bases and J by 0 bases, and 8 bases separated the two germline ends. In germline, CDR1 is SGHRS, CDR2 YFSETQ. The CDR3 spells CASSLTDMNTEAFF. As DNA, the CDR3 is TGCGCCAGCAGCTTAACGGACATGAACACTGAAGCTTTCTTT.

The genes are TRBV9 and TRBJ2-5; 8 nucleotides match TRBD1. The J call may be in error: the DNA end matches TRBJ2-1 better. From germline, CDR1 is SGDLS and CDR2 YYNGEE. The CDR3 consists of 19 residues. The CDR3: CASNTKVGQEPFLLNEQFF. CDR3 bases: TGTGCCAGCAACACAAAGGTGGGACAGGAACCTTTCCTTTTAAATGAGCAGTTCTTC.

The table lists this clonotype with a few counts. CDR3 nucleotides: TGTGCCAGCAGTCCCCCCTATCAAGAGACCCAGTACTTC. This translates into CASSPPYQETQYF. This sequence joins TRBV7-8 and TRBJ2-5; D unclear. Germline V CDR1 and CDR2: SGHVS, FQNEAQ. Trimming removed 6 bases at V and 2 bases at J, with 10 bases between. This CDR3 has 13 residues.

The chain carries TRBV4-3 and TRBJ2-4, with D perhaps matching TRBD1 (7 bases). The V and J ends lost 1 base and 3 bases respectively, with 22 bases between them. Germline values: CDR1 LGHNA, CDR2 YSLEER. The CDR3 runs 19 residues. CDR3 region: CASSQGRAGGYLDKNIQYF. Written as DNA, the CDR3 is TGCGCCAGCAGCCAAGGGAGGGCAGGGGGATATTTGGACAAAAACATTCAGTACTTC.

In the case of this clonotype: An end of the junction differs from the germline gene, which may be a read error. The chain couples TRBV7-2 to TRBJ2-4, with D possibly being TRBD2 (6 bases). The CDR3 runs to 12 residues. Germline V gene data show CDR1 as SGHTA and CDR2 as FQGNSA. As DNA, the CDR3 is TGTGCCGGCAGCTCGGGACTTTCTATTCAGTACTTC. Its protein product is CAGSSGLSIQYF.

The rearrangement links TRBV3-1 to TRBJ1-4; D gene uncertain. Germline CDR1 is LGHDT and CDR2 is YNNKEL (reference sequence). CDR3 length: 19 residues. The germline V and J ends were trimmed by 2 bases and 3 bases, with 22 bases remaining between them. DNA for the CDR3: TGTGCCAGCAGCCAAAAAGGCGGATGGATTCCAAGTGCTAATGAAAAACTGTTTTTT. The encoded protein is CASSQKGGWIPSANEKLFF.

This clonotype has just a few counts. The rearrangement links TRBV29-1 to TRBJ2-7, with 9 nucleotides matching TRBD2. With V trimmed by 7 bases and J by 5 bases, 3 bases remained unmatched. The CDR3 consists of 11 residues. CDR1 and CDR2 from the germline V gene are SQVTM and ANQGSEA. The CDR3, as DNA: TGCAGCGCTAGCGGGGTCCACGAGCAGTACTTC. Translation gives CSASGVHEQYF.

This clonotype came up a few times. A much larger clone lies one base from this, so it may be a read error. This chain joins TRBV4-3 and TRBJ2-1, with 15 nucleotides matching TRBD2. The V gene end was trimmed by 8 bases and the J gene end by 3 bases; junction bases not matched to a gene: 11. The CDR3 length is 18 residues. CDR1 and CDR2 from the germline V gene are LGHNA and YSLEER. For the CDR3, the DNA is TGCGCCAGCGGCCCCGGACTAGCGGGAGGGCCATACTACAATGAGCAGTTCTTC. Translating gives CASGPGLAGGPYYNEQFF.

This chain joins TRBV29-1 and TRBJ2-3; 7 bases map to TRBD2. The CDR3 consists of 16 residues. Trimming cost V 1 base and J 0 bases; bases outside gene matches: 7. CDR1 and CDR2 (germline): SQVTM, ANQGSEA. In nucleotides, the CDR3 is TGCAGCGTTGAAGGGGACTACCACTCTAGCACAGATACGCAGTATTTT. Translated, it gives CSVEGDYHSSTDTQYF.

This sequence joins TRBV12-5 and TRBJ2-5; 7 positions agree with TRBD2. This CDR3 is 14 amino acids long. Germline V gene data show CDR1 as LGHNT and CDR2 as FRNRAP. V was pared by 3 bases and J by 3 bases, with 4 bases of the junction left unmatched. The CDR3 DNA is TGTGCTAGTGGTTTAGGGAGCGGGGAAGAGACCCAGTACTTC. Translated, it gives CASGLGSGEETQYF.

This clonotype was found a few times. V is TRBV5-1 and J is TRBJ2-4; possible D gene TRBD2, 5 bases. V dropped 0 bases and J dropped 7 bases, with 11 bases sitting between them. Germline V gene data show CDR1 as SGHRS and CDR2 as YFSETQ. CDR3 length: 14 residues. DNA for the CDR3: TGCGCCAGCAGCTTGGGACTATTGGGGAACATTCAGTACTTC. This encodes CASSLGLLGNIQYF.

This chain joins TRBV4-3 and TRBJ2-1; D possibly corresponds to TRBD2 (5 bases). This CDR3 has 15 amino acids. Trimming stripped 0 bases from V and 4 bases from J, with 10 bases between. CDR1 is LGHNA, CDR2 YSLEER, per germline. For the CDR3, the DNA is TGCGCCAGCAGCCAAGAAGCGGACGAGTACAATGAGCAGTTCTTC. Its translation: CASSQEADEYNEQFF.